This T cell receptor (beta chain) was sequenced for a study of technical replicates of blood from a handful of donors. The assay was immunoSEQ multiplex PCR, and TCRdb's table has in-frame clones only and misses some. The table records approximately 97,000 clones, 85% to 95% of them present only once. The sample holds one count of this clone. Sequenced material: T cells isolated from PBMCs. This sequence was found in a human donor in good health.

In nucleotides, the CDR3 is TGTGCCATCTCCGATAGACGGACTAGCGGGAGAGATACGCAGTATTTT. It codes for CAISDRRTSGRDTQYF. The chain carries TRBV15 and TRBJ2-3, with 13 bases fitting TRBD2. Germline assignment: CDR1 LNHNV and CDR2 YYDKDF (reference sequence). The CDR3 contains 16 residues. J was trimmed by 5 bases and V by 10 bases; bases with no gene match: 12.